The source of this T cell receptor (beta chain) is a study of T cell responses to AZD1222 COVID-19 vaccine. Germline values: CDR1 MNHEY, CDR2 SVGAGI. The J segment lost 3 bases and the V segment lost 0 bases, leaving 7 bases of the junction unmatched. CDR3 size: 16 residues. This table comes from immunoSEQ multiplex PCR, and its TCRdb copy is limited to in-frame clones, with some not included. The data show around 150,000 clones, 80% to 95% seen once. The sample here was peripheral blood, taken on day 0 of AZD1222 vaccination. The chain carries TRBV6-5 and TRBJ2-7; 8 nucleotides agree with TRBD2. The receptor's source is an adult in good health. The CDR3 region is CASSYSGSGAGYEQYF. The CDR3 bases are TGTGCCAGCAGTTACTCGGGTAGCGGGGCTGGCTACGAGCAGTACTTC.